Given below is one T cell receptor beta chain in context. Antigen specificity is unknown. Profiling relied on immunoSEQ multiplex PCR, and the TCRdb table lists in-frame clones only, not all of them. The data hold more than 25,000 clones, with approximately 85% observed a single time. The data derive from a study of PD-1 blockade in classical Hodgkin lymphoma. General study findings and limits: CD8+ TCR diversity did not rise significantly by C4D1, unlike CD4+. Newly diagnosed patients reportedly had lower baseline TCR diversity than healthy donors.

No patient escaped relapse after autologous stem cell transplantation, and brentuximab vedotin exposure varied. Negative magnetic selection isolated CD4+ T cells from thawed PBMCs. The patients, who had relapsed/refractory classical Hodgkin lymphoma, achieved best responses of complete response, partial response or progressive disease. The sample consisted of CD4+ T cells from blood, taken at baseline. This receptor was taken from a human donor with classical Hodgkin lymphoma.

The CDR3 bases are TGTGCCTGGGCTCTTCCTCCGGACAGGGAAAGCACAGATACGCAGTATTTT. Its protein product is CAWALPPDRESTDTQYF. The genes are TRBV30 and TRBJ2-3, with TRBD1 identical over 8 bases. The CDR3 contains 17 residues. The V gene's germline CDR1 is GTSNPN and CDR2 SVGIG (reference sequence). J was trimmed by 0 bases and V by 5 bases; bases with no gene match: 13.